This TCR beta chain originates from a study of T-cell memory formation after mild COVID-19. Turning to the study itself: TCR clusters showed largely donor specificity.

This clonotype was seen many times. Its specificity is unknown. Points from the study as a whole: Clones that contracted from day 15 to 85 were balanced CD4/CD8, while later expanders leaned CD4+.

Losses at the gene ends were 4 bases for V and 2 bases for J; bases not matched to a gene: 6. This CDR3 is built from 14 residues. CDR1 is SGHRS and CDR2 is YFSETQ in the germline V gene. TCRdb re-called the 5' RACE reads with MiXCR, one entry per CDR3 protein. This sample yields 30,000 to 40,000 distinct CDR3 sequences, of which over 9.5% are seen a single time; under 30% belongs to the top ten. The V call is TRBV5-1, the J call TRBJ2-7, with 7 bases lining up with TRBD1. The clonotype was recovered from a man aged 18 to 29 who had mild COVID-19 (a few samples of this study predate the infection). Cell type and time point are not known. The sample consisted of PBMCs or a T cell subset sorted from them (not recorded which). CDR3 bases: TGCGCCAGCAGCCCGACAGGGACGACCTACGAGCAGTACTTC. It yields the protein CASSPTGTTYEQYF. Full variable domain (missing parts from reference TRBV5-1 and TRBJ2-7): KAGVTQTPRYLIKTRGQQVTLSCSPISGHRSVSWYQQTPGQGLQFLFEYFSETQRNKGNFPGRFSGRQFSNSRSEMNVSTLELGDSALYLCASSPTGTTYEQYFGPGTRLTVT.